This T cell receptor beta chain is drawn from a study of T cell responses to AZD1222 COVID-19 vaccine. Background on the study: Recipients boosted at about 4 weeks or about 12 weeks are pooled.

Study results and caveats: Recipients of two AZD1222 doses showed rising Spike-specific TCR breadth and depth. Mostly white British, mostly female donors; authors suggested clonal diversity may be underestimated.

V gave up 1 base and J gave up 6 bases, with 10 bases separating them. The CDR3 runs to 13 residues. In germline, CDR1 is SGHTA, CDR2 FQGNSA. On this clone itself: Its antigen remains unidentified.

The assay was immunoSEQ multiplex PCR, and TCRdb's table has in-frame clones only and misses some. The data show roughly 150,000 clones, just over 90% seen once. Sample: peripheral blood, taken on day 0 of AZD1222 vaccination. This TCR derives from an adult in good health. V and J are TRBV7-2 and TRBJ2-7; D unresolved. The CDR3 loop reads CASSLVLAVEQYF. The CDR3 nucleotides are TGTGCCAGCAGCTTAGTATTGGCGGTCGAGCAGTACTTC.